The 18 T cell receptor beta chains given below trace back to one sample, sequenced in a study of T cells after yellow fever vaccination. One entry per CDR3 protein, called by TCRdb with MiXCR from the 5' RACE reads. The sample includes just under 600,000 distinct CDR3 sequences, approximately 13% of them seen just once. Sequenced material: PBMCs, taken on the day of the yellow fever booster vaccination. The receptors come from a man aged 25-45 years who received the YFV17D yellow fever vaccine.

This clonotype showed up just a few times. The CDR3 reads CASSPTGGATDTQYF. The CDR3 coding sequence is TGTGCCAGCAGTCCCACAGGGGGTGCAACAGATACGCAGTATTTT. This rearrangement joins TRBV7-9 to TRBJ2-3, with 8 bases aligning to TRBD1. The CDR3 loop spans 15 amino acids. Germline V gives CDR1 SEHNR, CDR2 FQNEAQ (reference sequence). The ends lost 6 bases at V and 3 bases at J; junction bases unmatched: 8.

This sequence joins TRBV20-1 and TRBJ1-1; 7 nucleotides match TRBD1. The CDR3 runs to 15 residues. Germline V gives CDR1 DFQATT, CDR2 SNEGSKA (reference sequence). Trimming at V came to 5 bases and at J to 0 bases, leaving 9 bases not matched to a gene. The CDR3 reads CSAARPGQLNTEAFF. For the CDR3, the DNA is TGCAGTGCTGCCAGACCGGGACAGCTGAACACTGAAGCTTTCTTT.

This clonotype was found a few times. At one of its ends the junction is not consistent with the germline gene, which may arise from a read error. The chain employs TRBV5-1 and TRBJ1-1; D may be TRBD1 (6 bases). Germline-derived CDR1 and CDR2 are SGHRS and YFSETQ. CDR3 length: 15 residues. The CDR3 nucleotides read TGCGCCAGCAGATTGGCGGGGGGCTCGGACACTGAAGCTTTCTTT. This translates into CASRLAGGSDTEAFF. Drawing the rest from reference TRBV5-1 and TRBJ1-1, the complete variable domain is KAGVTQTPRYLIKTRGQQVTLSCSPISGHRSVSWYQQTPGQGLQFLFEYFSETQRNKGNFPGRFSGRQFSNSRSEMNVSTLELGDSALYLCASRLAGGSDTEAFFGQGTRLTVV.

This clonotype showed up just a few times. The chain uses TRBV29-1 and TRBJ2-7, with 9 nucleotides matching TRBD1. This CDR3 is 12 amino acids long. Germline V gene data show CDR1 as SQVTM and CDR2 as ANQGSEA. J was trimmed by 5 bases and V by 5 bases; bases with no gene match: 4. The CDR3 region has the DNA TGCAGCGTTTCCGGGACAGGGAACGAGCAGTACTTC. Its translation is CSVSGTGNEQYF.

V and J are TRBV11-2 and TRBJ2-1, with D unresolved. Germline V lookup: CDR1 SGHAT, CDR2 FQNNGV. This CDR3 region has 14 residues. Deletions cut 2 bases from V and 4 bases from J, with 9 bases between. The CDR3 DNA reads as TGTGCCAGCAGCTTATCGTGGGATTACAATGAGCAGTTCTTC. Translation: CASSLSWDYNEQFF. Full variable domain (missing parts from reference TRBV11-2 and TRBJ2-1): EAGVAQSPRYKIIEKRQSVAFWCNPISGHATLYWYQQILGQGPKLLIQFQNNGVVDDSQLPKDRFSAERLKGVDSTLKIQPAKLEDSAVYLCASSLSWDYNEQFFGPGTRLTVL.

The chain joins TRBV29-1 to TRBJ2-5, with D unresolved. V was pared by 8 bases and J by 5 bases, with 15 bases between. This CDR3 is built from 12 residues. Germline V CDR1 and CDR2: SQVTM, ANQGSEA. CDR3 coding DNA: TGCAGCCCCCGGACCCTATCGGAGACCCAGTACTTC. It codes for CSPRTLSETQYF. Combining the CDR3 with reference TRBV29-1 and TRBJ2-5 gives the whole variable domain SAVISQKPSRDICQRGTSLTIQCQVDSQVTMMFWYRQQPGQSLTLIATANQGSEATYESGFVIDKFPISRPNLTFSTLTVSNMSPEDSSIYLCSPRTLSETQYFGPGTRLLVL.

This clonotype appeared a few times. The chain is built from TRBV7-2 and TRBJ2-5; 9 positions agree with TRBD2. V shed 4 bases, J shed 2 bases, and the junction held 8 bases outside the gene matches. Germline CDR1 is SGHTA and CDR2 is FQGNSA. This CDR3 comprises 16 residues. The CDR3 sequence: CASSSRPTSGQETQYF. In nucleotides, the CDR3 is TGTGCCAGCAGCTCCCGCCCGACTAGCGGACAAGAGACCCAGTACTTC.

This clonotype was counted only a few times. V gene TRBV30 combines with J gene TRBJ2-7; D gene ambiguous. The CDR3 contains 15 residues. V lost 0 bases to trimming and J lost 2 bases, with 14 bases between them. The germline V gene has CDR1 GTSNPN and CDR2 SVGIG (reference sequence). CDR3 in amino acids: CAWSVEKAFAYEQYF. The CDR3 nucleotides read TGTGCCTGGAGTGTCGAGAAGGCTTTTGCCTACGAGCAGTACTTC. Combining the CDR3 with reference TRBV30 and TRBJ2-7 gives the whole variable domain SQTIHQWPATLVQPVGSPLSLECTVEGTSNPNLYWYRQAAGRGLQLLFYSVGIGQISSEVPQNLSASRPQDRQFILSSKKLLLSDSGFYLCAWSVEKAFAYEQYFGPGTRLTVT.

V usage is TRBV20-1 and J usage is TRBJ2-1; TRBD2 aligns across 12 bases. The CDR3 totals 18 residues. Trimming cost V 5 bases and J 7 bases; bases outside gene matches: 18. Per germline, CDR1 DFQATT and CDR2 SNEGSKA (reference sequence). The CDR3 nucleotides read TGCAGTGCTGAAGTCCAGGGATCTAGCGGGAGGGATATAAATGAGCAGTTCTTC. Translating gives CSAEVQGSSGRDINEQFF.

Only a few counts were recorded for this clonotype. This sequence joins TRBV6-5 and TRBJ2-7, with 7 bases aligning to TRBD1. V was pared by 0 bases and J by 2 bases, with 4 bases of the junction left unmatched. Germline assignment: CDR1 MNHEY and CDR2 SVGAGI. The CDR3 covers 15 residues. The chain's CDR3 is CASSYSTGTTYEQYF. In DNA form, the CDR3 reads TGTGCCAGCAGTTACTCGACAGGGACCACCTACGAGCAGTACTTC.

This clonotype appeared a few times. This rearrangement joins TRBV11-2 to TRBJ2-7, with 11 bases identical to TRBD2. CDR1 and CDR2 from the germline V gene are SGHAT and FQNNGV. Trimming removed 4 bases from V and 0 bases from J; junction bases left unmatched: 2. This CDR3 comprises 15 residues. CDR3 DNA sequence: TGTGCCAGCAGCTCGGGACTAGCGGCCTCCTACGAGCAGTACTTC. It specifies CASSSGLAASYEQYF.

V usage is TRBV5-1 and J usage is TRBJ1-4; the match to TRBD1 covers 7 bases. The junction had 3 bases not matched to a gene; V was cut back by 5 bases and J by 2 bases. Per germline, CDR1 SGHRS and CDR2 YFSETQ. CDR3 length equals 14 residues. As DNA, the CDR3 is TGCGCCAGCAGGACAGGGTTGACTAATGAAAAACTGTTTTTT. It encodes CASRTGLTNEKLFF.

This clonotype was picked up a small number of times. This sequence joins TRBV29-1 and TRBJ2-1, with D uncertain. The V gene's germline CDR1 is SQVTM and CDR2 ANQGSEA. V lost 8 bases and J lost 6, with 23 bases in between. This CDR3 spans 15 amino acids. For the CDR3, the DNA is TGCAGCACTCGGGCTCTTGGGTCCCAGGCCAATGAGCAGTTCTTC. It specifies CSTRALGSQANEQFF.

The sample holds a few counts of this clonotype. The rearrangement links TRBV5-6 to TRBJ2-2; 8 bases fit TRBD2. V gave up 1 base and J gave up 3 bases; unmatched junction bases: 2. Germline V lookup: CDR1 SGHDT, CDR2 YYEEEE. This CDR3 has 15 amino acids. The CDR3 region is CASSLSGGDTGELFF. The CDR3 nucleotides are TGTGCCAGCAGCTTGTCGGGGGGGGACACCGGGGAGCTGTTTTTT. The whole variable domain, filled in from reference TRBV5-6 and TRBJ2-2, reads DAGVTQSPTHLIKTRGQQVTLRCSPKSGHDTVSWYQQALGQGPQFIFQYYEEEERQRGNFPDRFSGHQFPNYSSELNVNALLLGDSALYLCASSLSGGDTGELFFGEGSRLTVL.

V usage is TRBV29-1 and J usage is TRBJ2-7; the match to TRBD2 covers 8 bases. V was clipped by 7 bases and J by 5 bases; unmatched bases: 7. The length of the CDR3 is 12 residues. The germline V gene has CDR1 SQVTM and CDR2 ANQGSEA. The CDR3 here is CSAGTSSHEQYF. The DNA for the CDR3 is TGCAGCGCTGGGACTAGTTCCCACGAGCAGTACTTC.

The rearrangement uses TRBV29-1 and TRBJ2-7; 11 nucleotides line up with TRBD1. CDR1 and CDR2 from the germline V gene are SQVTM and ANQGSEA. Trimming removed 7 bases from V and 5 bases from J; junction bases left unmatched: 13. The CDR3 sequence is 15 residues long. CDR3 nucleotide sequence: TGCAGCGCAATTGACGGGACAGGGGGTTTTCACGAGCAGTACTTC. Amino acids: CSAIDGTGGFHEQYF.

The CDR3 nucleotides read TGTGCCAGCTCGAGCGACGCGGGACAGGGGTCGGGTGGCTATGGCTACACCTTC. Protein sequence: CASSSDAGQGSGGYGYTF. The chain has TRBV18 and TRBJ1-2; 10 bases fit TRBD1. This CDR3 is 18 amino acids long. Germline loops: CDR1 KGHSH, CDR2 LQKENI. V lost 6 bases to trimming and J lost 4 bases; unmatched junction nucleotides: 17.

Written as DNA, the CDR3 is TGCAGTGCTACCCGGACAGGGAATCAGCCCCAGCATTTT. Its translation: CSATRTGNQPQHF. The chain joins TRBV20-1 to TRBJ1-5; 8 bases match TRBD1. V was pared by 4 bases and J by 4 bases, with 3 bases of the junction left unmatched. The V gene's germline CDR1 is DFQATT and CDR2 SNEGSKA (reference sequence). There are 13 residues in the CDR3.